These T cell receptor beta chains were read from a single sample in a study of shared clonotypes between healthy human individuals. Produced via immunoSEQ multiplex PCR; TCRdb's table is partial and in-frame only. Of around 700,000 clones in the sample, just over 90% were seen once. Specimen: naive CD8+ T cells sorted from blood. The receptors come from a man under 40 in good health. Each CDR3 is given with its conserved first and last residue. Clone size is given for some rows only: seen once, a few or many times, or a class if the clone is expanded.

cdr3_aa: CASSQARESHYEQYF
j_call: TRBJ2-7
v_call: TRBV4-1
clone_size: NA

cdr3_aa: CASSTGQNTEAFF
j_call: TRBJ1-1
v_call: TRBV9
clone_size: NA

cdr3_aa: CASSLVGPPVKGGELFF
j_call: TRBJ2-2
v_call: TRBV5-6
clone_size: NA

cdr3_aa: CASSLVPGPWETQYF
j_call: TRBJ2-5
v_call: TRBV13
clone_size: NA

cdr3_aa: CASSTTSHGEQYF
j_call: TRBJ2-7
v_call: TRBV19
clone_size: NA

cdr3_aa: CASSDWQGANGYTF
j_call: TRBJ1-2
v_call: TRBV10-2
clone_size: NA

cdr3_aa: CASSDGGGTYNEQFF
j_call: TRBJ2-1
v_call: TRBV10-1
clone_size: NA

cdr3_aa: CASSFGLAGVLMETQYF
j_call: TRBJ2-5
v_call: TRBV5-1
clone_size: NA

cdr3_aa: CASRGISTDTQYF
j_call: TRBJ2-3
v_call: TRBV2
clone_size: NA

cdr3_aa: CASSIDGSRDRDYEQYF
j_call: TRBJ2-7
v_call: TRBV19
clone_size: NA

cdr3_aa: CASSPPDRGYETQYF
j_call: TRBJ2-5
v_call: TRBV7-9
clone_size: NA

cdr3_aa: CASCGGGGQTDTQYF
j_call: TRBJ2-3
v_call: TRBV9
clone_size: NA

cdr3_aa: CASSEQGWYEQFF
j_call: TRBJ2-1
v_call: TRBV10-1
clone_size: once

cdr3_aa: CASMEGTGAEAFF
j_call: TRBJ1-1
v_call: TRBV2
clone_size: NA

cdr3_aa: CASSLGSPGELFF
j_call: TRBJ2-2
v_call: TRBV11-2
clone_size: NA

cdr3_aa: CASSSLMGAYGNTIYF
j_call: TRBJ1-3
v_call: TRBV5-5
clone_size: NA

cdr3_aa: CASSLVKGSSYEQYF
j_call: TRBJ2-7
v_call: TRBV7-8
clone_size: NA

cdr3_aa: CSVAGVQNYGYTF
j_call: TRBJ1-2
v_call: TRBV29-1
clone_size: NA

cdr3_aa: CASSPRGAGTTDTQYF
j_call: TRBJ2-3
v_call: TRBV7-8
clone_size: NA

cdr3_aa: CAISDGSSRYNEQFF
j_call: TRBJ2-1
v_call: TRBV10-3
clone_size: NA

cdr3_aa: CASSQDRTMNEQYF
j_call: TRBJ2-7
v_call: TRBV5-6
clone_size: NA

cdr3_aa: CASSHTVYEQYF
j_call: TRBJ2-7
v_call: TRBV6-6
clone_size: NA

cdr3_aa: CSGRQGLEAFF
j_call: TRBJ1-1
v_call: TRBV20-1
clone_size: NA

cdr3_aa: CASSLTEARKDTQYF
j_call: TRBJ2-3
v_call: TRBV9
clone_size: NA

cdr3_aa: CASREYSNQPQHF
j_call: TRBJ1-5
v_call: TRBV27
clone_size: once

cdr3_aa: CASSEGQGPVSFQYF
j_call: TRBJ2-4
v_call: TRBV2
clone_size: NA

cdr3_aa: CASSYPGPANEQFF
j_call: TRBJ2-1
v_call: TRBV28
clone_size: NA

cdr3_aa: CASSALVGGYNEQFF
j_call: TRBJ2-1
v_call: TRBV9
clone_size: NA

cdr3_aa: CASSISLQGMTDTQYF
j_call: TRBJ2-3
v_call: TRBV11-2
clone_size: NA

cdr3_aa: CASNWLGQGELFF
j_call: TRBJ2-2
v_call: TRBV6-4
clone_size: NA

cdr3_aa: CASSLDWGRTRETQYF
j_call: TRBJ2-5
v_call: TRBV7-9
clone_size: NA

cdr3_aa: CASSQDLGLRLDEQYF
j_call: TRBJ2-7
v_call: TRBV4-1
clone_size: NA

cdr3_aa: CASGTAQETQYF
j_call: TRBJ2-5
v_call: TRBV6-5
clone_size: NA

cdr3_aa: CASTMGQTQYF
j_call: TRBJ2-5
v_call: TRBV27
clone_size: few

cdr3_aa: CASSPGQGRVEAFF
j_call: TRBJ1-1
v_call: TRBV18
clone_size: NA

cdr3_aa: CASSLEGRTQYF
j_call: TRBJ2-5
v_call: TRBV27
clone_size: NA

cdr3_aa: CASSMTSGGNTGELFF
j_call: TRBJ2-2
v_call: TRBV19
clone_size: NA

cdr3_aa: CASSMYGGLAKNIQYF
j_call: TRBJ2-4
v_call: TRBV19
clone_size: once

cdr3_aa: CATSSLQDLFQYF
j_call: TRBJ2-4
v_call: TRBV15
clone_size: NA

cdr3_aa: CASSLELAGVDEQFF
j_call: TRBJ2-1
v_call: TRBV28
clone_size: once

cdr3_aa: CASSFRGQRNGELFF
j_call: TRBJ2-2
v_call: TRBV28
clone_size: NA

cdr3_aa: CASSLYRAGARGGLNTGELFF
j_call: TRBJ2-2
v_call: TRBV7-6
clone_size: NA

cdr3_aa: CASSLINEQFF
j_call: TRBJ2-1
v_call: TRBV7-9
clone_size: once

cdr3_aa: CASSLAGVDTQYF
j_call: TRBJ2-3
v_call: TRBV7-9
clone_size: NA

cdr3_aa: CASSYVGGEDNEQFF
j_call: TRBJ2-1
v_call: TRBV7-9
clone_size: NA

cdr3_aa: CAWESDRGLGYTF
j_call: TRBJ1-2
v_call: TRBV30
clone_size: NA

cdr3_aa: CASKPLAGSYNEQFF
j_call: TRBJ2-1
v_call: TRBV6-5
clone_size: NA

cdr3_aa: CASSLSRGGNEQFF
j_call: TRBJ2-1
v_call: TRBV27
clone_size: NA

cdr3_aa: CATSSDRGFNQPQHF
j_call: TRBJ1-5
v_call: TRBV15
clone_size: NA

cdr3_aa: CASSSREQYF
j_call: TRBJ2-7
v_call: TRBV28
clone_size: NA

cdr3_aa: CASSLGATPTDTQYF
j_call: TRBJ2-3
v_call: TRBV27
clone_size: NA

cdr3_aa: CASSLAGGGPYEQYF
j_call: TRBJ2-7
v_call: TRBV7-9
clone_size: NA

cdr3_aa: CASSADRGTGNEQFF
j_call: TRBJ2-1
v_call: TRBV6-1
clone_size: NA

cdr3_aa: CASSGYTEGYGYTF
j_call: TRBJ1-2
v_call: TRBV6-1
clone_size: NA